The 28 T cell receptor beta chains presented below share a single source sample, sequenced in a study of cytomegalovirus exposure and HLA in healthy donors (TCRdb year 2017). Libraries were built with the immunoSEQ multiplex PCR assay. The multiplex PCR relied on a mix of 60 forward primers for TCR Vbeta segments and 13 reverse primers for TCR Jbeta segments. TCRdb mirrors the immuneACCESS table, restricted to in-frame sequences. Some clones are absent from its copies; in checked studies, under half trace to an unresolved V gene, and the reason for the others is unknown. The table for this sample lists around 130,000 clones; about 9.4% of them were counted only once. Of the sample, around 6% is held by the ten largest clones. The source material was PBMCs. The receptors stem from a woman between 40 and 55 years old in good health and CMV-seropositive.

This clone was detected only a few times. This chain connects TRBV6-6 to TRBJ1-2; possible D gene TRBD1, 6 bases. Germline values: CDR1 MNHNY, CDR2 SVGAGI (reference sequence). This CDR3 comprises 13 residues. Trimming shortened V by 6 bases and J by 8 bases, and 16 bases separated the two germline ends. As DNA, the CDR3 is TGTGCCAGCAGAGAACAGGGAGTTGAGGGCTACACCTTC. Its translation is CASREQGVEGYTF.

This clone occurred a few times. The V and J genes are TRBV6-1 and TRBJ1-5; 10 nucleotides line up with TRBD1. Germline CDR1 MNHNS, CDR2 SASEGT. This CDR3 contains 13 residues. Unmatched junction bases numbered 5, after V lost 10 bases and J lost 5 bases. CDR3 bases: TGTGCCAACGGACAGGGGGGAGATCAGCCCCAGCATTTT. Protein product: CANGQGGDQPQHF.

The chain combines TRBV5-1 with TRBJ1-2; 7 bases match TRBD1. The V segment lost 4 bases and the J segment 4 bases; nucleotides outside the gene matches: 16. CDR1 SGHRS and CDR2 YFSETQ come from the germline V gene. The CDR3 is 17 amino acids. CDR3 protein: CASSLRENQGQIYGYTF. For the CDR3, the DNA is TGCGCCAGCAGCCTCCGCGAAAATCAGGGACAGATCTATGGCTACACCTTC.

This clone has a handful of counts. The CDR3 sequence is CAWRTGGSYEQYF. The CDR3 DNA reads as TGTGCCTGGAGGACGGGGGGAAGCTACGAGCAGTACTTC. This sequence joins TRBV30 and TRBJ2-7; 7 bases are a match to TRBD2. V lost 3 bases to trimming and J lost 3 bases; unmatched junction nucleotides: 5. The CDR3 has 13 amino acids. In germline, CDR1 is GTSNPN, CDR2 SVGIG (reference sequence).

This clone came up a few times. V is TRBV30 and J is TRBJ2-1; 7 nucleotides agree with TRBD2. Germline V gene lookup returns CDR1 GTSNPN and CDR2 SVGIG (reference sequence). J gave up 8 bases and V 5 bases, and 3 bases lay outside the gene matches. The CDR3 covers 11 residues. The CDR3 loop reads CAWGRGDEQFF. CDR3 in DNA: TGTGCCTGGGGACGGGGGGATGAGCAGTTCTTC.

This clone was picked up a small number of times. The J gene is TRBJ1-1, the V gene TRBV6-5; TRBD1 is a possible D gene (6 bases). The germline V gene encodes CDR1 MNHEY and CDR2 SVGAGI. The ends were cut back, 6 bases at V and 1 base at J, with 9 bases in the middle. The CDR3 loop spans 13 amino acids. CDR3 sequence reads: CASSRGWNTEAFF. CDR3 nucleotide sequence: TGTGCCAGCAGCAGGGGATGGAACACTGAAGCTTTCTTT.

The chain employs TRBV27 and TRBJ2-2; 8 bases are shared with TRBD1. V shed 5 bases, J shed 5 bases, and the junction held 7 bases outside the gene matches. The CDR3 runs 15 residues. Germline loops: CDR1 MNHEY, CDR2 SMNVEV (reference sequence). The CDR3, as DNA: TGTGCCAGCAGTCCACGGACAGGGACGACCGGGGAGCTGTTTTTT. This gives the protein CASSPRTGTTGELFF.

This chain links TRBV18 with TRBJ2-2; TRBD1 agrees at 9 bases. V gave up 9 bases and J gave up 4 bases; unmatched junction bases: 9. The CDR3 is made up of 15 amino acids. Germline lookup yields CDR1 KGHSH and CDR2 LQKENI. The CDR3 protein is CASRGTGTTTGELFF. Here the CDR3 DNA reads TGTGCCAGTCGGGGGACAGGGACCACCACCGGGGAGCTGTTTTTT.

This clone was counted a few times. This CDR3 reads CASSTSTGQGVENTQYF. CDR3 nucleotides: TGCGCCAGCAGCACAAGCACGGGACAGGGGGTAGAGAATACGCAGTATTTT. The gene calls are TRBV5-1 and TRBJ2-3, with 11 bases identical to TRBD1. Germline V CDR1 and CDR2: SGHRS, YFSETQ. This CDR3 is 17 amino acids long. The V gene end was trimmed by 4 bases and the J gene end by 7 bases; junction bases not matched to a gene: 14.

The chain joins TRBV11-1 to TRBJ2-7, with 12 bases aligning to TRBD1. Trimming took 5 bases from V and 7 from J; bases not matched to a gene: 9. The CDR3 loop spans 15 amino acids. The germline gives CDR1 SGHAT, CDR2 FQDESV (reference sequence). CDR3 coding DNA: TGTGCCAGCAGCAACCGGGACAGGGGGCGAGGGGAGCAGTACTTC. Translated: CASSNRDRGRGEQYF.

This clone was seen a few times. The DNA of the CDR3 is TGTGCCAGCAGTTCTTGGGAGGGTTCCGATCAGCCCCAGCATTTT. This sequence encodes CASSSWEGSDQPQHF. V gene TRBV2 combines with J gene TRBJ1-5; unclear D gene. Looked up from germline, CDR1 is SNHLY and CDR2 is FYNNEI. V was trimmed by 5 bases and J by 5 bases, leaving 16 bases between them. CDR3 size: 15 residues.

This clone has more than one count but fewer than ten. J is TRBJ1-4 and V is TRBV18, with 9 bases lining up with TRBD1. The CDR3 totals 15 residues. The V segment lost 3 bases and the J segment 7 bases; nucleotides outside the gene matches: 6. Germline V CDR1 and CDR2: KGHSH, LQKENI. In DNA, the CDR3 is TGTGCCAGCTCACCCGGGACAGGGAATCCTGAAAAACTGTTTTTT. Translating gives CASSPGTGNPEKLFF.

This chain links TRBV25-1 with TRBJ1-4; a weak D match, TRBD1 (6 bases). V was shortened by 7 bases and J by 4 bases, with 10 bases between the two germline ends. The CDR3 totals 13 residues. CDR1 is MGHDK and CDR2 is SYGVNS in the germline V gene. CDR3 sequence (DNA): TGTGCCAGCAAATGGACAGATAATGAAAAACTGTTTTTT. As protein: CASKWTDNEKLFF.

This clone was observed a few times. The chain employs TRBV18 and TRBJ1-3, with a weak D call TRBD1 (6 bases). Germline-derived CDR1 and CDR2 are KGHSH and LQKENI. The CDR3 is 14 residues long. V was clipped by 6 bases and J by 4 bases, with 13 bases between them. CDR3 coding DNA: TGTGCCAGCTCCGGGGACATGGGAGGAAACACCATATATTTT. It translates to CASSGDMGGNTIYF.

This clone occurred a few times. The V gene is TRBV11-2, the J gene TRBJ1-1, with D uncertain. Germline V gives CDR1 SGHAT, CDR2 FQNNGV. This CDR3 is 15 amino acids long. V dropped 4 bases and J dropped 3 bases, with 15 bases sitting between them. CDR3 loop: CASSSLRGMDTEAFF. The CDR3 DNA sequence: TGTGCCAGCAGCTCTCTTCGGGGAATGGACACTGAAGCTTTCTTT. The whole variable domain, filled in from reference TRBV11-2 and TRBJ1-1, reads EAGVAQSPRYKIIEKRQSVAFWCNPISGHATLYWYQQILGQGPKLLIQFQNNGVVDDSQLPKDRFSAERLKGVDSTLKIQPAKLEDSAVYLCASSSLRGMDTEAFFGQGTRLTVV.

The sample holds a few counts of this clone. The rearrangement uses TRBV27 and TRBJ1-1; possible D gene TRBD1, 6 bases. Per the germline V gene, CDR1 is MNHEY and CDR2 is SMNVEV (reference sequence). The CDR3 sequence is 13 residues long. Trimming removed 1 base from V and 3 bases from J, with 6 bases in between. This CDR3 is CASSLWTDTEAFF. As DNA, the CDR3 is TGTGCCAGCAGTTTATGGACAGACACTGAAGCTTTCTTT.

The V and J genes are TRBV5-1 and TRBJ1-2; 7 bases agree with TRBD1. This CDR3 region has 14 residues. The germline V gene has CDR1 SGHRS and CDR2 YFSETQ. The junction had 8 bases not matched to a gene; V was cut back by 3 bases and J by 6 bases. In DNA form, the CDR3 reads TGCGCCAGCAGCTACCAGGCAGGGGGGAATGGCTACACCTTC. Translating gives CASSYQAGGNGYTF. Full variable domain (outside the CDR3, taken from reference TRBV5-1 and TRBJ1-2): KAGVTQTPRYLIKTRGQQVTLSCSPISGHRSVSWYQQTPGQGLQFLFEYFSETQRNKGNFPGRFSGRQFSNSRSEMNVSTLELGDSALYLCASSYQAGGNGYTFGSGTRLTVV.

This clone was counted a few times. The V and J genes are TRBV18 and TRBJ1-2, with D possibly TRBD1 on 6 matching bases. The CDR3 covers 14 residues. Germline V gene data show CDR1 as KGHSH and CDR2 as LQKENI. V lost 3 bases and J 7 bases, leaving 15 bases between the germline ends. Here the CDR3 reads CASSPARGLSGYTF. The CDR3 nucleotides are TGTGCCAGCTCACCGGCCAGGGGATTGAGTGGCTACACCTTC.

The CDR3 loop is CAWRSPGQGQEQYF. In nucleotides, the CDR3 is TGTGCCTGGAGGTCTCCGGGACAGGGACAGGAGCAGTACTTC. This chain connects TRBV30 to TRBJ2-7; 9 nucleotides match TRBD1. Germline trimming cut 3 bases from V and 7 bases from J; bases unmatched to any gene: 10. CDR1 GTSNPN and CDR2 SVGIG come from the germline V gene (reference sequence). This CDR3 is built from 14 residues.

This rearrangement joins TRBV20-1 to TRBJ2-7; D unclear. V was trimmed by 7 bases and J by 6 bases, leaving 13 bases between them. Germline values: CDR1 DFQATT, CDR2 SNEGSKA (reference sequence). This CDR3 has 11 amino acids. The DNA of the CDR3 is TGCAGTGGAGCTGGCTCAGGCGAGCAGTACTTC. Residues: CSGAGSGEQYF.

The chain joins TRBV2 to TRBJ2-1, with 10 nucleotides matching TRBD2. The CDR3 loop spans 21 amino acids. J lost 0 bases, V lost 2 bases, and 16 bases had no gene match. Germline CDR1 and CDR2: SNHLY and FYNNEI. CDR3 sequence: CASSETRIAGGPESSYNEQFF. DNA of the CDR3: TGTGCCAGCAGTGAAACCAGAATAGCGGGGGGCCCCGAGAGCTCCTACAATGAGCAGTTCTTC.

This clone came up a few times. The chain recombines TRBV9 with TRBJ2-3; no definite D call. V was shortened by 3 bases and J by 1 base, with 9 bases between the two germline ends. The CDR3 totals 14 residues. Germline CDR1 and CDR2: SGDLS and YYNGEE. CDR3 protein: CASSAQSRTDTQYF. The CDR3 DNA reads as TGTGCCAGCAGCGCGCAGTCCCGCACAGATACGCAGTATTTT.

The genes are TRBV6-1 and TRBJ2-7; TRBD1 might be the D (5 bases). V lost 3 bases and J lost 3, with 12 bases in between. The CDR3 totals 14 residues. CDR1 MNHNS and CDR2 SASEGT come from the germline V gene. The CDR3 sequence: CASSEWGPGYEQYF. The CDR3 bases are TGTGCCAGCAGTGAGTGGGGCCCCGGCTACGAGCAGTACTTC.

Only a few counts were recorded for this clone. CDR3 DNA: TGTGCCAGCATACTGGACATGAACACTGAAGCTTTCTTT. Encoded protein: CASILDMNTEAFF. The chain joins TRBV2 to TRBJ1-1; TRBD1 is a possible D gene (5 bases). Trimming cost V 7 bases and J 0 bases, with 9 bases left between them. Germline V gene sequence: CDR1 SNHLY, CDR2 FYNNEI. This CDR3 has 13 amino acids.

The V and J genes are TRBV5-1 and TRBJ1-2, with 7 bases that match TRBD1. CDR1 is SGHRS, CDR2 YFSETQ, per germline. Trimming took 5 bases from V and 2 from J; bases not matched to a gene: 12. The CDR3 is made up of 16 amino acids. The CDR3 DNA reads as TGCGCCAGCAGTTCCGACAGGGTAGGCCTCAACTATGGCTACACCTTC. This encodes CASSSDRVGLNYGYTF.

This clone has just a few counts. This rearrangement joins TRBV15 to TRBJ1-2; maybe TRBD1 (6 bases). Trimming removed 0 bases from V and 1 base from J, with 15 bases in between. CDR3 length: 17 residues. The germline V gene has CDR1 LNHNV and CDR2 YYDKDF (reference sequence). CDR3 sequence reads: CATSRDSGAGINYGYTF. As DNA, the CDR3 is TGTGCCACCAGCAGAGACTCAGGGGCCGGTATTAACTATGGCTACACCTTC.

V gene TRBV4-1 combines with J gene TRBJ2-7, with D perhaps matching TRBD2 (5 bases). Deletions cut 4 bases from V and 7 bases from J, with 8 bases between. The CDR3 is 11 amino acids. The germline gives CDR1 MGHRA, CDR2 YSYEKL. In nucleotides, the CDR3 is TGCGCCAGCAGCCGTCCGGGGGAGCAGTACTTC. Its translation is CASSRPGEQYF.

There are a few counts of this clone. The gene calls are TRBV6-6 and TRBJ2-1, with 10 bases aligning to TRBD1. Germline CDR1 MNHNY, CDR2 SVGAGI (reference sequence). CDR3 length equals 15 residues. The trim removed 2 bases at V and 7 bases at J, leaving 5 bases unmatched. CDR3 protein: CASSYERDRGNEQFF. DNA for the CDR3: TGTGCCAGCAGTTACGAGCGGGACAGGGGAAATGAGCAGTTCTTC.